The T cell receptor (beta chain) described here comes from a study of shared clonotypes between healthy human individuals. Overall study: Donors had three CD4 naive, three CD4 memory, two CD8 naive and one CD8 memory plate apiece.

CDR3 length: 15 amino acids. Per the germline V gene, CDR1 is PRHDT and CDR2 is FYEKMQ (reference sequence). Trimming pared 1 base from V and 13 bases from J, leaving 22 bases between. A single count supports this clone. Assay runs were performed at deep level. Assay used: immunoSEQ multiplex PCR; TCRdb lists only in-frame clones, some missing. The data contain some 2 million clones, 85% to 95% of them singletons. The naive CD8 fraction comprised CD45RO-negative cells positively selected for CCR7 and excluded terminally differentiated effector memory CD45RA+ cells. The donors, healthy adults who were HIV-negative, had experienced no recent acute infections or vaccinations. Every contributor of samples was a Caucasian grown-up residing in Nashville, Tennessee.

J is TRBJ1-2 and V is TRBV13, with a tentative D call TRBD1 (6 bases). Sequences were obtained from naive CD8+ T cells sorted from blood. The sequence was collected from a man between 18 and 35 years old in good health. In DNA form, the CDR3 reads TGTGCCAGCAGCTTAGACAGGGCTCTGAATATTATCGCCACCTTC. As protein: CASSLDRALNIIATF. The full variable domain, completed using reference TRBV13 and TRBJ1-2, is AAGVIQSPRHLIKEKRETATLKCYPIPRHDTVYWYQQGPGQDPQFLISFYEKMQSDKGSIPDRFSAQQFSDYHSELNMSSLELGDSALYFCASSLDRALNIIATFGSGTRLTVV.